This entry lists 3 T cell receptor beta chains sequenced from one sample in a study of cytomegalovirus exposure and HLA in healthy donors. In the PCR, 60 Vbeta and 13 Jbeta primers were used. The method was immunoSEQ multiplex PCR; TCRdb's version includes in-frame clones alone and lacks a portion of them. The repertoire has some 140,000 clones, 75% to 80% of them found once; the top ten carry less than 1.1%. Input material: PBMCs. The receptors come from a male donor in good health and CMV-seronegative.

In nucleotides, the CDR3 is TGTGCCAGCAGCTCTCAGGAGAACACTGAAGCTTTCTTT. Its protein is CASSSQENTEAFF. The chain links TRBV7-2 to TRBJ1-1; D unclear. Trimming left V 4 bases short and J 1 base short, with 7 bases between. The germline CDR1 and CDR2 sequences are SGHTA and FQGNSA. This CDR3 contains 13 residues.

The gene calls are TRBV18 and TRBJ2-1; 7 bases map to TRBD2. V trimming: 3 bases; J trimming: 1 base; junction bases outside the gene matches: 9. CDR1 and CDR2 from the germline V gene are KGHSH and LQKENI. The CDR3 is 17 residues long. The CDR3 DNA reads as TGTGCCAGCTCACCCAACCCGCGGGGGAGTTCCTACAATGAGCAGTTCTTC. Translation: CASSPNPRGSSYNEQFF. Supplemented by reference TRBV18 and TRBJ2-1, the full variable domain reads NAGVMQNPRHLVRRRGQEARLRCSPMKGHSHVYWYRQLPEEGLKFMVYLQKENIIDESGMPKERFSAEFPKEGPSILRIQQVVRGDSAAYFCASSPNPRGSSYNEQFFGPGTRLTVL.

V gene TRBV13 combines with J gene TRBJ1-2; 7 bases agree with TRBD1. Germline V gives CDR1 PRHDT, CDR2 FYEKMQ (reference sequence). The CDR3 spans 14 residues. The J segment lost 5 bases and the V segment lost 4 bases, leaving 7 bases of the junction unmatched. The chain's CDR3 is CASSSTRGYYGYTF. CDR3 DNA sequence: TGTGCCAGCAGCTCAACCAGGGGGTATTATGGCTACACCTTC.